Sequencing of this T cell receptor (beta chain) was carried out in a study of CD8 T cells in ankylosing spondylitis. Overall study findings and caveats: Relatively rare in peripheral blood, disease-linked clones were also CD8+. From matched ankylosing spondylitis synovial fluid, disease-linked clones were reportedly recovered at significantly enriched levels. Made up of eight or nine highly homologous variants, a TCR beta motif appeared characteristic of ankylosing spondylitis blood.

The V and J ends lost 6 bases and 7 bases respectively, with 20 bases between them. The germline CDR1 and CDR2 sequences are SGHRS and YFSETQ. This CDR3 has 15 residues. Each TCR beta library was made by quantitative 5'-RACE that incorporated molecular barcodes. TCRdb re-derived calls from the 5' RACE reads in MiXCR, one entry per CDR3 protein. Seen here are more than 100,000 distinct CDR3 sequences, more than 9.5% observed once, and the top ten hold approximately 4%. This clonotype was picked up many times. Its target is not known. The chain joins TRBV5-1 to TRBJ2-1; TRBD2 is a possible D gene (7 bases). Sequencing was done on a sample of blood, either unsorted or a sorted T cell fraction (not recorded which). The origin of this receptor is a female donor with ankylosing spondylitis or in good health (not recorded which). CDR3 amino acids: CASTFLGGARNEQFF. The CDR3 DNA follows: TGCGCCAGCACCTTCCTTGGGGGGGCACGGAATGAGCAGTTCTTC.